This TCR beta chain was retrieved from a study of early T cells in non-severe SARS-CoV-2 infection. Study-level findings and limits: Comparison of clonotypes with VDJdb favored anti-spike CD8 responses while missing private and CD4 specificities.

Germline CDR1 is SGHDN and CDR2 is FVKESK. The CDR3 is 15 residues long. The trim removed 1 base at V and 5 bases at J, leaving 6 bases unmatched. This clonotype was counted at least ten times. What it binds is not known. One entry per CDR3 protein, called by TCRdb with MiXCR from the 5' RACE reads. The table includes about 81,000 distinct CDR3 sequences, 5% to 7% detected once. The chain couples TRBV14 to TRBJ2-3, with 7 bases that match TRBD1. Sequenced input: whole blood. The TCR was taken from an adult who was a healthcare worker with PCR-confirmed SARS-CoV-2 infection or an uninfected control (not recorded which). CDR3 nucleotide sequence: TGTGCCAGCAGCCAAGTTGACAGGGTTAGAGATACGCAGTATTTT. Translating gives CASSQVDRVRDTQYF.